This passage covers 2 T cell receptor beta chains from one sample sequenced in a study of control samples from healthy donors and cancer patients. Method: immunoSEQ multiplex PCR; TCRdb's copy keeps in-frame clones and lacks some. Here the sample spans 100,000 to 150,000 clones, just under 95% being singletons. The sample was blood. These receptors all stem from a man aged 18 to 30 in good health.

The CDR3 loop reads CASSPWGVNEQYF. CDR3 DNA sequence: TGTGCCAGCAGCCCTTGGGGGGTGAACGAGCAGTACTTC. J is TRBJ2-7 and V is TRBV7-9; D might be TRBD2 (6 bases). Germline V lookup: CDR1 SEHNR, CDR2 FQNEAQ (reference sequence). V gave up 5 bases and J gave up 5 bases, with 13 bases separating them. The CDR3 has 13 residues.

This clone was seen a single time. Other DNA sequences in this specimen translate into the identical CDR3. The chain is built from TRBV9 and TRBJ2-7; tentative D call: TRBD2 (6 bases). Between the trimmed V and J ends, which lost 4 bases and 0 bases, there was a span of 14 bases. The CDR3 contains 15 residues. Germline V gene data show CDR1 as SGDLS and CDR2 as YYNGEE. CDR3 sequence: CASSPQRASSYEQYF. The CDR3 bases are TGTGCCAGCAGCCCTCAGCGGGCGAGCTCCTACGAGCAGTACTTC. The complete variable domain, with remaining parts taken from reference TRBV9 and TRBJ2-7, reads DSGVTQTPKHLITATGQRVTLRCSPRSGDLSVYWYQQSLDQGLQFLIQYYNGEERAKGNILERFSAQQFPDLHSELNLSSLELGDSALYFCASSPQRASSYEQYFGPGTRLTVT.